Listed below are T cell receptor beta chains from one sample, sequenced in a study of blood T cell repertoires in COVID-19. Sequencing was performed with immunoSEQ multiplex PCR; in TCRdb, only in-frame clones are kept and a portion is missing. The sample yields nearly 250,000 clones, just under 90% seen once. The sample consisted of PBMCs or T cells enriched from blood (not recorded which). All receptors come from a man aged 50 to 60 who had been exposed to COVID-19. CDR3s include the opening cysteine and the closing phenylalanine or tryptophan. The order of the fields is J gene, D gene, V gene, clone size, CDR3 DNA, CDR3 protein. D genes are given only for firm matches. Size values are once, few and many counts, or a class for expanded clones, and some rows have none.

TRBJ1-2 . TRBV6-1 . TGTGCCAGCAGTGAAGGACAGAACCTTGGCTACACCTTC CASSEGQNLGYTF
TRBJ2-7 . TRBV5-6 . TGTGCCAGCAGCTCACCCACAGGGTTGTACGAGCAGTACTTC CASSSPTGLYEQYF
TRBJ1-2 . TRBV6-2/TRBV6-3 . TGTGCCAGCAGCCCGTCGGGGGGCGATGGCTACACCTTC CASSPSGGDGYTF
TRBJ1-1 TRBD1 TRBV11-1 . TGTGCCAGCAGCTTAGGACAGGGGAGGAACACTGAAGCTTTCTTT CASSLGQGRNTEAFF
TRBJ2-6 . TRBV18 once TGTGCCAGCTCACCACCGAACGGTCCCTCCTCTGGGGCCAACGTCCTGACTTTC CASSPPNGPSSGANVLTF
TRBJ1-1 TRBD1 TRBV2 . TGTGCCAGCAGTATTGATACAGGGGGCTCGGCTGAAGCTTTCTTT CASSIDTGGSAEAFF
TRBJ2-5 . TRBV20-1 few TGCAGTGCTAGTCCAGGGGGGACCCAAGAGACCCAGTACTTC CSASPGGTQETQYF
TRBJ2-1 TRBD1 TRBV9 . TGTGCCAGCAGCGTAACCTCGGGACAGGGCTACAATGAGCAGTTCTTC CASSVTSGQGYNEQFF
TRBJ2-1 TRBD2 TRBV7-2 . TGTGCCAGCAGCTTAGCGGGACTAGCGGGGGTCAATGAGCAGTTCTTC CASSLAGLAGVNEQFF
TRBJ2-6 . TRBV29-1 . TGCAGCGTTGATGTCGGCTCTGGGGCCAACGTCCTGACTTTC CSVDVGSGANVLTF
TRBJ1-6 . TRBV11-2 . TGTGCCAGCAGCCTCCTTACAGGGCAGGGTTCACCCCTCCACTTT CASSLLTGQGSPLHF
TRBJ2-5 . TRBV29-1 . TGCAGCGTCGGGCCAGGGGGGCCGGAGACCCAGTACTTC CSVGPGGPETQYF
TRBJ1-5 . TRBV28 . TGTGCCAGCACCACGGGTGAGGGGGTGAAGCCCCAGCATTTT CASTTGEGVKPQHF
TRBJ2-7 . TRBV10-3 . TGTGCCATCAGTGAAGGGGCATACGAGCAGTACTTC CAISEGAYEQYF
TRBJ2-1 . TRBV20-1 . TGCAGTGCTAGTGAGCCTAGCTACCTTAATGAGCAGTTCTTC CSASEPSYLNEQFF
TRBJ1-2 . TRBV4-1 . TGCGCCAGCAGCACCGGACAGCCTTCTAACTATGGCTACACCTTC CASSTGQPSNYGYTF
TRBJ2-3 . TRBV3-1/TRBV3-2 . TGTGCCAGCAGCCAAGACCAGGGGCCAGATACGCAGTATTTT CASSQDQGPDTQYF
TRBJ2-2 TRBD1 TRBV19 . TGTGCCAGTAGTACCATACCCCAAGGGGGCAACACCGGGGAGCTGTTTTTT CASSTIPQGGNTGELFF
TRBJ2-2 TRBD2 TRBV2 . TGTGCCAGCAGCCTTACTAGCGGGAGTATCGGGGAGCTGTTTTTT CASSLTSGSIGELFF
TRBJ1-5 TRBD1 TRBV12-5 . TGTGCTAGTGGTCCGCCAGGGGGCGCTTCTTATAGCAATCAGCCCCAGCATTTT CASGPPGGASYSNQPQHF
TRBJ1-1 TRBD1 TRBV7-6 . TGTGCCAGCAGCCATCGGGACAGTAAAATGAACACTGAAGCTTTCTTT CASSHRDSKMNTEAFF
TRBJ2-1 TRBD2 TRBV18 . TGTGCCAGCTCCCTGACTAGCGGGGACAATGAGCAGTTCTTC CASSLTSGDNEQFF
TRBJ2-3 TRBD1 TRBV10-3 . TGTGCCATCAGTGGCCCAGGGGGTGGCACAGATACGCAGTATTTT CAISGPGGGTDTQYF
TRBJ2-1 . TRBV6-5 . TGTGCCAGCAGCGAGCAAGTATACAATGAGCAGTTCTTC CASSEQVYNEQFF
TRBJ2-7 . TRBV7-2 . TGTGCCAGCAGCTCATCGGGGACTGACTACGAGCAGTACTTC CASSSSGTDYEQYF
TRBJ2-3 TRBD2 TRBV9 . TGTGCCAGCAGCGTAATCGGTAGCGGGGGGCAGTATTTT CASSVIGSGGQYF
TRBJ1-2 . TRBV29-1 once TGCAGCGTTGAGGCTTTGGCGGAACTTAGCTATGGCTACACCTTC CSVEALAELSYGYTF
TRBJ1-3 TRBD1 TRBV18 . TGTGCCAGCTCACCACCGGGACAGGGTCCCTACTCTGGAAACACCATATATTTT CASSPPGQGPYSGNTIYF
TRBJ1-2 . TRBV18 once TGTGCCAGCTCCGGAGTAAACTATGGCTACACCTTC CASSGVNYGYTF
TRBJ1-1 TRBD1 TRBV5-1 . TGCGCCAGCAGCTTCGGGACAGGGGGCGCGGGGGAATCGAACACTGAAGCTTTCTTT CASSFGTGGAGESNTEAFF
TRBJ1-5 TRBD1 TRBV24-1 . TGTGCCACCAGTGAGGCAGGGGGCGGCTATCAGCCCCAGCATTTT CATSEAGGGYQPQHF
TRBJ1-5 . TRBV7-8 . TGTGCCAGCAGCTTAGCGGGAGGGAGTCAGCCCCAGCATTTT CASSLAGGSQPQHF
TRBJ2-7 . TRBV21-1 . TGTGCCAGCAGCCCTTCAGTAAGCGAGCAGTACTTC CASSPSVSEQYF
TRBJ2-2 . TRBV6-5 . TGTGCCACCACAGGGCTATCTTCGAACACCGGGGAGCTGTTTTTT CATTGLSSNTGELFF
TRBJ1-1 . TRBV10-3 once TGTGCCACCCGGCCGGGGGGTTCGAACACTGAAGCTTTCTTT CATRPGGSNTEAFF
TRBJ2-3 TRBD2 TRBV5-4 . TGTGCCAGCAGCTTAAGCGGGGTGAGCACAGATACGCAGTATTTT CASSLSGVSTDTQYF
TRBJ2-2 TRBD2 TRBV9 . TGTGCCAGCAGCGCGGGACTAGCCAACACCGGGGAGCTGTTTTTT CASSAGLANTGELFF
TRBJ2-2 TRBD2 TRBV18 . TGTGCCAGCTCACCTGTCGGACTAGCGGGGTGGACCGGGGAGCTGTTTTTT CASSPVGLAGWTGELFF
TRBJ1-1 TRBD1 TRBV28 . TGTGCCAGCAGTCCGGGACAGGGGCGTAAAGCTTTCTTT CASSPGQGRKAFF
TRBJ1-3 . TRBV5-6 . TGTGCCAGCAGCTTGGGCGGCAACCCTGGAAACACCATATATTTT CASSLGGNPGNTIYF
TRBJ2-2 TRBD2 TRBV5-1 . TGCGCCAGCAGCTTGGGAGCGGGACTAGTCTTCACCGGGGAGCTGTTTTTT CASSLGAGLVFTGELFF
TRBJ1-3 . TRBV28 . TGTGCCAGCAGCCCGCCCGGGACTCTATTATCTGGAAACACCATATATTTT CASSPPGTLLSGNTIYF
TRBJ1-5 . TRBV10-3 few TGTGCCATCAGTGACTCTGCAGATCAGCCCCAGCATTTT CAISDSADQPQHF
TRBJ1-1 TRBD1 TRBV2 once TGTGCCAGCAGTAAGGACAGGGAGGTAATGAACACTGAAGCTTTCTTT CASSKDREVMNTEAFF
TRBJ2-5 . TRBV5-1 . TGCGCCAGCAGCTTGCGGACAACTCAAGAGACCCAGTACTTC CASSLRTTQETQYF
TRBJ1-5 . TRBV18 . TGTGCCAGCTCAGATTCGGGCAATCAGCCCCAGCATTTT CASSDSGNQPQHF
TRBJ1-5 TRBD1 TRBV4-1 . TGCGCCAGCAGCCAAGTCGGGACAGGGGGGAATCAGCCCCAGCATTTT CASSQVGTGGNQPQHF